This T cell receptor (beta chain) derives from a study of T cell clonotyping in hematopoietic cell transplantation. Worth noting for this clone: As yet, its antigen is unknown.

Profiled with immunoSEQ multiplex PCR; TCRdb holds only in-frame clones, not every one. Of around 5,000 clones in the sample, about two thirds were seen once. Regarding the study as a whole: At the given depth, recipient repertoires were over 95% de novo clonotypes. After transplant, recipient diversity fell while pathologically expanded clonotypes grew through day 180. Graft donor and pretransplant recipient Inverse Simpson Index values predicted broader posttransplant TCR diversity. Without cell sorting, CD4 versus CD8 contributions remain unresolved.

The origin of this receptor is a female patient aged 50-59 years who had an allogeneic stem cell transplant, so the T cells may come from the graft donor. Some clones in this sample may be carry-over from other donors' samples. The sequencing here drew on PBMCs, taken 100 days after allogeneic stem cell transplant.

The CDR3 sequence is CASSQLHSNAGAQPQHF. DNA for the CDR3: TGCGCCAGCAGCCAATTGCACAGCAATGCTGGCGCTCAGCCCCAGCATTTT. This sequence joins TRBV4-1 and TRBJ1-5; D is unresolved. The V and J ends lost 2 bases and 6 bases respectively, with 20 bases between them. CDR1 and CDR2 (germline): MGHRA, YSYEKL. The length of the CDR3 is 17 residues.